This is a list of T cell receptor beta chains from one sample in a study of T cell repertoires in cytomegalovirus infection. From the reads, TCRdb called clonotypes with MiXCR, one entry per CDR3 protein. The table has some 180,000 distinct CDR3 sequences, about 18% seen once; the top ten hold approximately 25%. Sequenced material: CD8+ T cells from PBMCs. The receptors come from a human donor in good health (CMV status not recorded). Some clones in this sample may be carry-over from other donors' samples. CDR3s include the opening cysteine and the closing phenylalanine or tryptophan. D genes are given only for firm matches. The size field is filled for only some rows; it gives once, few, many or a size class.

d_gene,abundance,v_gene,j_gene,CDR3nt,CDR3aa
.,.,TRBV4-1,TRBJ1-1,TGCGCCAGCAGCCAAGATTCGGGGTCTACTGAAGCTTTCTTT,CASSQDSGSTEAFF
.,few,TRBV7-8,TRBJ2-2,TGTGCCAGCCCCTGGGGGGCGAACACCGGGGAGCTGTTTTTT,CASPWGANTGELFF
.,few,TRBV2,TRBJ2-1,TGTGCCAGCAGTGAAGCAAGCGAAAGGTACAATGAGCAGTTCTTC,CASSEASERYNEQFF
.,.,TRBV7-6,TRBJ1-1,TGTGCCAGCAGCTTAGTCCCAGTATCCCTCACCAACACTGAAGCTTTCTTT,CASSLVPVSLTNTEAFF
TRBD1,few,TRBV12-3/TRBV12-4,TRBJ2-1,TGTGCCAGCAGCACGGGACAGTACAATGAGCAGTTCTTC,CASSTGQYNEQFF
TRBD2,few,TRBV29-1,TRBJ2-3,TGCAGCGTTGAGACTAGCGGGGGACGAGTAGAGTATTTT,CSVETSGGRVEYF
TRBD1,few,TRBV7-2,TRBJ2-7,TGTGCCAGCAGCTCCTCTCTATCGTTGACAGGGAGCTCCTACGAGCAGTACTTC,CASSSSLSLTGSSYEQYF
.,many,TRBV7-2,TRBJ2-3,TGTGCCAGCAGCTTAGTCCCGGACGGGTGGACAGATACGCAGTATTTT,CASSLVPDGWTDTQYF
.,.,TRBV11-2,TRBJ1-6,TGTGCCAGCAGCTCTTTTGGTTATTCACCCCTCCACTTT,CASSSFGYSPLHF
.,.,TRBV7-2,TRBJ1-1,TGTGCCAGCAGCCAGGGCGCTGAAGCTTTCTTT,CASSQGAEAFF
TRBD1,few,TRBV7-6,TRBJ1-1,TGTGCCAGCAGCACCCGGGACAGGGCATTTGAAGCTTTCTTT,CASSTRDRAFEAFF
.,.,TRBV7-6,TRBJ1-2,TGTGCCAGCAGCCAATTCGGAAAGGGGAACTATGGCTACACCTTC,CASSQFGKGNYGYTF
.,once,TRBV9,TRBJ2-1,TGTGCCAGCAGCGTAGACGGGGTAGGGAATGAGCAGTTCTTC,CASSVDGVGNEQFF
.,.,TRBV11-2,TRBJ2-5,TGTGCCAGCAGCTTAGAATGGGTACAAGAGACCCAGTACTTC,CASSLEWVQETQYF
.,few,TRBV7-6,TRBJ2-3,TGTGCCAGCAGCTTTACTGCAGATACGCAGTATTTT,CASSFTADTQYF
TRBD2,few,TRBV7-2,TRBJ2-1,TGTGCCAGCAGCTTAGGACTAGCGGGGGGGATAGCCTACAATGAGCAGTTCTTC,CASSLGLAGGIAYNEQFF
.,few,TRBV7-2,TRBJ1-2,TGTGCCAGCAGCTTAGGTCTTTCCAAAGGCTACACCTTC,CASSLGLSKGYTF
.,many,TRBV6-5,TRBJ1-4,TGTGCCAGCAGGGCCGGAGGGTCTTGGGAAAAACTGTTTTTT,CASRAGGSWEKLFF
.,few,TRBV6-2/TRBV6-3,TRBJ1-2,TGTGCCAGCAAACAAGAAACAGACATCTATGGCTACACCTTC,CASKQETDIYGYTF
TRBD1,.,TRBV20-1,TRBJ1-1,TGCAGTGCTAGAGAGACAGGGATTTACACTGAAGCTTTCTTT,CSARETGIYTEAFF
TRBD1,.,TRBV12-5,TRBJ1-2,TGTGCTAGTGGACCCCCGGACAGGGGTAATGGCTACACCTTC,CASGPPDRGNGYTF
.,.,TRBV7-2,TRBJ1-5,TGTGCCAGCAGCTTAGGGAAGACAAGGAATCAGCCCCAGCATTTT,CASSLGKTRNQPQHF
TRBD2,few,TRBV7-2,TRBJ2-7,TGTGCCAGCAGCTTAGTGTGGGGGGGAGGAAGAGAGCAGTACTTC,CASSLVWGGGREQYF
.,.,TRBV28,TRBJ2-7,TGTGCCAGCAGACGCACTCCGGCGGCCTACGAGCAGTACTTC,CASRRTPAAYEQYF
.,.,TRBV14,TRBJ2-1,TGTGCCAGCAGTCCACAGGGGGGGTACAATGAGCAGTTCTTC,CASSPQGGYNEQFF
TRBD1,.,TRBV4-1,TRBJ2-3,TGCGCCAGCAGCCAAGAAACAGGGGGGTCAGATACGCAGTATTTT,CASSQETGGSDTQYF
.,.,TRBV7-8,TRBJ2-1,TGTGCCAGCAGCTTCCTCACTTCCTCCAATGAGCAGTTCTTC,CASSFLTSSNEQFF
TRBD2,.,TRBV28,TRBJ2-5,TGTGCCAGCAGTCCAACACTAGCGGGGGTCCAAGAGACCCAGTACTTC,CASSPTLAGVQETQYF
TRBD1,.,TRBV28,TRBJ1-2,TGTGCCAGCAGTTTTAGGGCAGGGGGATATGGCTACACCTTC,CASSFRAGGYGYTF
.,few,TRBV7-9,TRBJ1-4,TGTGCCAGCAGCTTGTCCATAGCAGGTGAAAAACTGTTTTTT,CASSLSIAGEKLFF
TRBD2,.,TRBV6-2/TRBV6-3,TRBJ2-2,TGTGCCAGCAGTCCACTAGCGGGGGGCCCTCCGCAGGTCACCGGGGAGCTGTTTTTT,CASSPLAGGPPQVTGELFF
.,many,TRBV2,TRBJ2-1,TGTGCCAGGGGTGGCGGGGTCGACTCCTACAATGAGCAGTTCTTC,CARGGGVDSYNEQFF
.,.,TRBV14,TRBJ2-7,TGTGCCAGCAGCCAAGAGTACGGACCCTACGAGCAGTACTTC,CASSQEYGPYEQYF
.,.,TRBV7-2,TRBJ2-7,TGTGCCAGCAGCTTAGTCGGCGGGTTTACCTACGAGCAGTACTTC,CASSLVGGFTYEQYF
.,.,TRBV7-9,TRBJ1-1,TGTGCCAGCAGCTCCGCAGGGGAGGGGAACACTGAAGCTTTCTTT,CASSSAGEGNTEAFF
TRBD1,.,TRBV28,TRBJ2-2,TGTGCCAGCAGTTTATCCACAGGGGTTTCCGGGGAGCTGTTTTTT,CASSLSTGVSGELFF
.,many,TRBV7-9,TRBJ1-5,TGTGCCAGCAGTTTAGAGGGTCAAAATCAGCCCCAGCATTTT,CASSLEGQNQPQHF
.,.,TRBV4-1,TRBJ2-7,TGCGCCAGCAGCCCAGACCCGGGGAACTACGAGCAGTACTTC,CASSPDPGNYEQYF
.,.,TRBV6-5,TRBJ2-7,TGTGCCAGCAGTTACTCGTCGGGACGGATCTCCTACGAGCAGTACTTC,CASSYSSGRISYEQYF
TRBD1,medium-sized,TRBV7-3,TRBJ1-2,TGTGCCAGCAGCCGCGGACAGGGGTCATATGGCTACACCTTC,CASSRGQGSYGYTF
.,.,TRBV7-2,TRBJ1-1,TGTGCCAGCAGCTTGACCGGCGCTGAAGCTTTCTTT,CASSLTGAEAFF
.,few,TRBV11-2,TRBJ1-3,TGTGCCACCGGCCCGGTCTCTGGAAACACCATATATTTT,CATGPVSGNTIYF
TRBD1,.,TRBV2,TRBJ1-1,TGTGCCAGCAGCTCCTTGGTTCCAGGGGGCGCAGGCAATACTGGAGCTTTCTTT,CASSSLVPGGAGNTGAFF
.,many,TRBV7-2,TRBJ2-7,TGTGCCAGCAGCCCCGAGGCAGGGATCTCCTACGAGCAGTACTTC,CASSPEAGISYEQYF
.,.,TRBV12-3/TRBV12-4,TRBJ2-3,TGTGCCAGCAGTTTGTTCCCGAGCCAAGATACGCAGTATTTT,CASSLFPSQDTQYF
TRBD1,.,TRBV4-3,TRBJ1-5,TGCGCCAGCAGCCAAGATCGAGGGACAGGGAGCAATCAGCCCCAGCATTTT,CASSQDRGTGSNQPQHF
.,.,TRBV7-7,TRBJ1-1,TGTGCCAGCAGCTTAGAGCGACAGACTGAAGCTTTCTTT,CASSLERQTEAFF
.,few,TRBV12-3/TRBV12-4,TRBJ1-2,TGTGCCAGCCGGGGGGCTTATCTGGCTGGCTACACCTTC,CASRGAYLAGYTF
.,many,TRBV7-3,TRBJ1-1,TGTGCCAGCAGCTACGGACAGAACACTGAAGCTTTCTTT,CASSYGQNTEAFF
.,.,TRBV7-2,TRBJ1-5,TGTGCCAGCAGCTTAGACGGGGGAAGGCCCTATCAGCCCCAGCATTTT,CASSLDGGRPYQPQHF
.,.,TRBV20-1,TRBJ2-7,TGCAGTGTGAAGTGGACATCCTCCTACGAGCAGTACTTC,CSVKWTSSYEQYF
.,few,TRBV28,TRBJ2-1,TGTGCCAGCAGTATCGGGACTTCTAAATACAATGAGCAGTTCTTC,CASSIGTSKYNEQFF
TRBD1,few,TRBV28,TRBJ2-1,TGTGCCAGCAGTTCCCGGGACAGCCAAATTGAGCAGTTCTTC,CASSSRDSQIEQFF